These T cell receptor beta chains were read from a single sample in a study of T cell changes during pregnancy in multiple sclerosis. TCRdb's table, derived via immunoSEQ multiplex PCR, lists solely in-frame clones and lacks some. The sample carries 60,000 or so clones, 90% to 95% recorded once. The specimen comprised peripheral blood, sampled before pregnancy. These receptors all come from a female donor with multiple sclerosis, enrolled in a pregnancy study. The conserved cysteine and the conserved F or W are not part of the CDR3 here. Fields, in order: J gene, V gene, CDR3 protein.

>TRBJ1-4|TRBV18
ASSPGGSGGSQKLF
>TRBJ2-3|TRBV4-3
ASSQRTSGGTDTQY
>TRBJ2-2|TRBV7-2
ASSLVVRLAGSGELF
>TRBJ2-7|TRBV4-1
ASSPQGLAGGYEQY
>TRBJ2-7|TRBV2
ASSVRGGMGFPEQY
>TRBJ2-3|TRBV7-9
ASSLVVSGPTDTQY
>TRBJ2-7|TRBV6-6
ASSYSSGNPNEQY
>TRBJ1-2|TRBV7-8
ASSLAPLPSLTGNYGYT
>TRBJ1-5|TRBV19
ASSARFEASNQPQH
>TRBJ2-5|TRBV28
ASSPTSGVVTQY
>TRBJ2-7|TRBV7-2
ASSLPPGQVLGEQY
>TRBJ2-5|TRBV7-3
ASSLIRGKQETQY
>TRBJ2-3|TRBV7-2
ASSRKGGTDTQY
>TRBJ2-7|TRBV7-6
ASSSLAGGFSYEQY
>TRBJ2-3|TRBV2
ASRPWLSATDTQY
>TRBJ2-3|TRBV2
ASGIRTSDDTQY
>TRBJ1-1|TRBV10-3
AISDSGQSNTEAF
>TRBJ1-1|TRBV11-2
ASSLAGIMNTEAF
>TRBJ1-2|TRBV7-2
ASSVFGGADYGYT
>TRBJ2-7|TRBV2
ASSVLGGLGEQY
>TRBJ2-1|TRBV9
ASSVRAGAYNEQF
>TRBJ2-7|TRBV5-4
ASSFASLNEQY
>TRBJ2-2|TRBV7-2
ASTRSRGHTGELF
>TRBJ2-5|TRBV28
ASSLAPPSGGETQY
>TRBJ2-1|TRBV7-9
ASSSGLAYDNEQF
>TRBJ2-3|TRBV5-8
ASSLARGWDTQY
>TRBJ2-3|TRBV7-8
ASSLAGRGETASYTDTQY
>TRBJ1-1|TRBV2
ASSERGPAGNTEAF
>TRBJ1-1|TRBV11-2
ASSYLGGTEAF
>TRBJ2-1|TRBV5-5
ASSAGTGSTF
>TRBJ2-2|TRBV29-1
SVLRNPGSGELF
>TRBJ2-1|TRBV6-4
ATQDSYNEQF
>TRBJ2-2|TRBV5-5
ASSATGTGELF
>TRBJ2-1|TRBV4-3
ASSQVGGGFYNEQF
>TRBJ1-1|TRBV29-1
SVEGRGLEAF
>TRBJ1-2|TRBV9
ASSGGGTTNYGYT
>TRBJ1-6|TRBV27
ASSLYRGRDSPLH
>TRBJ2-7|TRBV27
ASSGPGTESSYEQY
>TRBJ2-3|TRBV4-2
ASSQVPSGGGTDTQY
>TRBJ2-1|TRBV27
ASSLSGRGRGAGYNEQF
>TRBJ1-5|TRBV4-1
ASSQEAGTNQPQH
>TRBJ2-1|TRBV7-9
ASSHSPGEGNNEQF
>TRBJ1-4|TRBV6-1
ASTPTRGPNEKLF
>TRBJ2-1|TRBV6-1
ASSASSGGANEQF
>TRBJ1-2|TRBV29-1
SVAVGLRRT
>TRBJ2-1|TRBV19
ASTRGQGLYEQF
>TRBJ2-7|TRBV25-1
ASSGFPGQGVHEQY
>TRBJ1-2|TRBV18
ASSPLDSLYGYT
>TRBJ2-1|TRBV29-1
SVAQTSGGTYNEQF
>TRBJ1-5|TRBV28
ASSSGQVYQPQH
>TRBJ1-6|TRBV6-5
ASRGFGQGNSPLH
>TRBJ2-7|TRBV7-8
ASSARLAGEVEQY
>TRBJ2-3|TRBV4-1
ASSQDASGAGETDTQY
>TRBJ1-1|TRBV7-2
ASSYLGTEAF
>TRBJ2-7|TRBV7-9
ASSPPTSLASKY
>TRBJ1-1|TRBV11-1
ASSPQGVYAEAF
>TRBJ2-7|TRBV19
ASNPRWRGQGEQY